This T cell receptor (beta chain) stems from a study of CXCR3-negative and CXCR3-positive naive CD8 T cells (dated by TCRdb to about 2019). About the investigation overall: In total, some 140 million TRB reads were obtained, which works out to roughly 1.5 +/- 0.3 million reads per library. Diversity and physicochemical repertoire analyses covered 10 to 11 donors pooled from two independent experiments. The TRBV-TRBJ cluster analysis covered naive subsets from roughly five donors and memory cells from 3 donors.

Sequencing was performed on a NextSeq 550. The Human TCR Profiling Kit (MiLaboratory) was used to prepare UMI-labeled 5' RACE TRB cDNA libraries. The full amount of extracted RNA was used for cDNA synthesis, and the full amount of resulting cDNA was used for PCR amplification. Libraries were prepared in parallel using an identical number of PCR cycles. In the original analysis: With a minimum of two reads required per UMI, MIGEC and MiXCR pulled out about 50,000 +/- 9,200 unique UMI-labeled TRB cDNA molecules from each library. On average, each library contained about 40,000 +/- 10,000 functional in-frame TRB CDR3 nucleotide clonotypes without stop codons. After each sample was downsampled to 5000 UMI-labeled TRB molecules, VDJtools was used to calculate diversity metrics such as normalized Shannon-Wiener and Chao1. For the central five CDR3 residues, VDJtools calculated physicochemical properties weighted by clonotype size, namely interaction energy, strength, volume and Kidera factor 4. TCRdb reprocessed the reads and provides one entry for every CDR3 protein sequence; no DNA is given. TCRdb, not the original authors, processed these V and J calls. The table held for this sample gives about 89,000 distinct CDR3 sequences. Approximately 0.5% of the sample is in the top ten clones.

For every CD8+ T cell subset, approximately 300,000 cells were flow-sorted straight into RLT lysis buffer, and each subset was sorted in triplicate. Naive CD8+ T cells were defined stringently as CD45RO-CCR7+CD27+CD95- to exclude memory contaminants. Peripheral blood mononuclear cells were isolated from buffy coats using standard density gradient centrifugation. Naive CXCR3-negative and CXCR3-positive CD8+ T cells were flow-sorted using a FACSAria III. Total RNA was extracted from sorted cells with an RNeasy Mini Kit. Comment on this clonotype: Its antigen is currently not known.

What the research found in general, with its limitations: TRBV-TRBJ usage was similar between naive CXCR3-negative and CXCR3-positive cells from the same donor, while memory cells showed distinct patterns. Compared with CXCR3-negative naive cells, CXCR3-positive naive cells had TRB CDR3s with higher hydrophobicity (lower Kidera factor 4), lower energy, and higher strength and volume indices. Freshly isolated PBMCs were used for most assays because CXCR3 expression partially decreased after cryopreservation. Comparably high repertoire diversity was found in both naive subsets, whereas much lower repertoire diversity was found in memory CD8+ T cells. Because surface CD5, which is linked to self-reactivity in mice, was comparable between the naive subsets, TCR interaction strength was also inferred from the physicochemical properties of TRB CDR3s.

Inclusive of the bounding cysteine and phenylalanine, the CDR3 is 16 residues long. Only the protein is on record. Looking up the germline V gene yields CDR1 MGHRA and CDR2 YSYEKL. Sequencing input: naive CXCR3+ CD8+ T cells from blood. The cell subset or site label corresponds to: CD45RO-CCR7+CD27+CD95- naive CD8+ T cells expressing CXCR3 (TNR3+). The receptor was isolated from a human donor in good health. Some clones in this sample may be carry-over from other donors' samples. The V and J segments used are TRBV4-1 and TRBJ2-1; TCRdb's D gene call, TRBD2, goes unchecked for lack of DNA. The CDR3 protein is CASSHTRLAEYNEQFF.